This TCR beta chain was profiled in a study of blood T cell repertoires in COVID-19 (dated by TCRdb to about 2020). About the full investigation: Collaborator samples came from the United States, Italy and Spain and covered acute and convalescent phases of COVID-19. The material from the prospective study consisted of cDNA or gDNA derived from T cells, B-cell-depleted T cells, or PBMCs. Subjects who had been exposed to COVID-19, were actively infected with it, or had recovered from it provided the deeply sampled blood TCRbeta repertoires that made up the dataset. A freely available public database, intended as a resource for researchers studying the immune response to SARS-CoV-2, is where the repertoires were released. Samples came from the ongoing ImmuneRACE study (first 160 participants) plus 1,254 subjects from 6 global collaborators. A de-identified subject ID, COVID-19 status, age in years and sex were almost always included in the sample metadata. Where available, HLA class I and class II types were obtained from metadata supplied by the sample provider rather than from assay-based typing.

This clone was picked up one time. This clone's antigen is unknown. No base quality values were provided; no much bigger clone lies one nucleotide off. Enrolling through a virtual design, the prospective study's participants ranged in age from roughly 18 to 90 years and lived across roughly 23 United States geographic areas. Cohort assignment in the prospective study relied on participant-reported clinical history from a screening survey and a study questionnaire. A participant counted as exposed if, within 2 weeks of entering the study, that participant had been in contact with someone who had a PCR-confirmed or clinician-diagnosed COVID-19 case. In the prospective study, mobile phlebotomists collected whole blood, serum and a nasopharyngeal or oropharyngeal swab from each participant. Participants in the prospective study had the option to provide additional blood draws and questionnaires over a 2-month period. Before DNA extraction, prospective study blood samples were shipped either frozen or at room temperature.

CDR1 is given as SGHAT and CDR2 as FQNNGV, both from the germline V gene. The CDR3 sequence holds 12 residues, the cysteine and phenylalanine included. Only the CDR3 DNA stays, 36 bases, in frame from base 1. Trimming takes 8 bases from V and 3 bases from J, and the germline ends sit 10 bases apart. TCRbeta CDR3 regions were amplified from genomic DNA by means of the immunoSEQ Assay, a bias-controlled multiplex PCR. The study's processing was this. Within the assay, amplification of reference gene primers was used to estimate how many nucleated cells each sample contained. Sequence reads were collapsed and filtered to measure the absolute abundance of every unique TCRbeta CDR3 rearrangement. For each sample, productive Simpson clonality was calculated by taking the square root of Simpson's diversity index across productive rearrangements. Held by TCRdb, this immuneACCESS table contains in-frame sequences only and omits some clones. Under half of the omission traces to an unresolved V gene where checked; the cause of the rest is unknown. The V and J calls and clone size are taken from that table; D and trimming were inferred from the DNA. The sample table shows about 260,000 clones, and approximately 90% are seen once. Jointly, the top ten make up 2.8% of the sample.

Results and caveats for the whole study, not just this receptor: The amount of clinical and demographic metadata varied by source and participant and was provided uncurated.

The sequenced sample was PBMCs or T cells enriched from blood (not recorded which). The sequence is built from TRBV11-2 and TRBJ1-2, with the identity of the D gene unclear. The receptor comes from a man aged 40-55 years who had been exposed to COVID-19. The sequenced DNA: TGTGCCAGCGGAGAGTGGGACTATGGCTACACCTTC. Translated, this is CASGEWDYGYTF.